This T cell receptor beta chain was profiled in a study of shared clonotypes between healthy human individuals. General study findings and limits: When compared with the clonotypes that were shared by all four sorted-subset donors, the non-shared clonotypes turned out to have lower generation probabilities.

TCRdb's table, derived via immunoSEQ multiplex PCR, lists solely in-frame clones and lacks some. Of about 320,000 clones listed, about nine tenths are singletons. This clone was seen only once. Antigen unknown. Sequencing input: memory CD8+ T cells sorted from blood. Specified subset: CD45RO+ cells pooled with CCR7-negative TemRA cells. The source is a man between 18 and 29 years old in good health.

The DNA of the CDR3 is TGCAGCGACACTGAAGCTTTCTTT. Translated: CSDTEAFF. The V gene is TRBV29-1, the J gene TRBJ1-1; D is unclear. The CDR3 loop spans 8 amino acids. Trimming removed 7 bases from V and 3 bases from J, with 0 bases in between. Germline V gene data show CDR1 as SQVTM and CDR2 as ANQGSEA.